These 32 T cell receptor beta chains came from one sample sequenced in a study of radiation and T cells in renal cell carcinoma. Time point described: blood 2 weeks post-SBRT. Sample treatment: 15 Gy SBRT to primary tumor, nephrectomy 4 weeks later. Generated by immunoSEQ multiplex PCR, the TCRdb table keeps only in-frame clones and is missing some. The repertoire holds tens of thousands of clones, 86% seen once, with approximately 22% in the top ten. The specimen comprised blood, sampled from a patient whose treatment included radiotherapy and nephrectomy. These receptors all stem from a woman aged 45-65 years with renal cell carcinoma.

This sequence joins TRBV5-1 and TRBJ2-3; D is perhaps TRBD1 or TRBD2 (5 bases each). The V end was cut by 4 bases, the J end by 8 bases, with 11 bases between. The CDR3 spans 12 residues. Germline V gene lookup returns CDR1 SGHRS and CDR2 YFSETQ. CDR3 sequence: CASSPERGTQYF. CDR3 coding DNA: TGCGCCAGCAGCCCGGAGAGGGGTACGCAGTATTTT.

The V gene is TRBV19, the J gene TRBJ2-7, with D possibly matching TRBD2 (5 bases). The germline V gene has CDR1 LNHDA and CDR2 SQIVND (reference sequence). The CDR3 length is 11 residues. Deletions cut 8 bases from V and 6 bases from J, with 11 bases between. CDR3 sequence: CASSGRGEQYF. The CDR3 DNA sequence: TGTGCCAGTTCGGGCCGGGGCGAGCAGTACTTC.

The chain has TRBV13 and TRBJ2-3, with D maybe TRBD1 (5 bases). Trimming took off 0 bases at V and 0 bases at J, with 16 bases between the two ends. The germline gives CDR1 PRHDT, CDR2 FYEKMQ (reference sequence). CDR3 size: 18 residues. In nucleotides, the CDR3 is TGTGCCAGCAGCTTAGGCCTATATCAGGGATCTAGCACAGATACGCAGTATTTT. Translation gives CASSLGLYQGSSTDTQYF. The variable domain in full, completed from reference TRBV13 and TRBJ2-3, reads AAGVIQSPRHLIKEKRETATLKCYPIPRHDTVYWYQQGPGQDPQFLISFYEKMQSDKGSIPDRFSAQQFSDYHSELNMSSLELGDSALYFCASSLGLYQGSSTDTQYFGPGTRLTVL.

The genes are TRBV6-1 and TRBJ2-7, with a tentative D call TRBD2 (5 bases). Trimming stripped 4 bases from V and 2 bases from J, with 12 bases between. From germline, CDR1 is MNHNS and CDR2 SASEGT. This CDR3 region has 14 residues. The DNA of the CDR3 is TGTGCCAGCAGTGGAGGGTACGGCACCTACGAGCAGTACTTC. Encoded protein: CASSGGYGTYEQYF.

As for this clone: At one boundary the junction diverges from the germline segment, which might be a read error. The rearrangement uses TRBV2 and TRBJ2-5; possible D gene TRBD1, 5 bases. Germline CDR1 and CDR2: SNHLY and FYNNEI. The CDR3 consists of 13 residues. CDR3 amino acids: CAGDKGYQESQYF. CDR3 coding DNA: TGTGCCGGAGACAAGGGGTATCAAGAGTCCCAGTACTTC.

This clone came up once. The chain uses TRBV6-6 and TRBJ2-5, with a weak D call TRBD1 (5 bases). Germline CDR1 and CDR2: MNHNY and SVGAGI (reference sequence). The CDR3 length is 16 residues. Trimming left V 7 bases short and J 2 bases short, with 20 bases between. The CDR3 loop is CASNKQGVVLQETQYF. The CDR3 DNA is TGTGCCAGCAACAAGCAAGGGGTAGTGCTTCAAGAGACCCAGTACTTC.

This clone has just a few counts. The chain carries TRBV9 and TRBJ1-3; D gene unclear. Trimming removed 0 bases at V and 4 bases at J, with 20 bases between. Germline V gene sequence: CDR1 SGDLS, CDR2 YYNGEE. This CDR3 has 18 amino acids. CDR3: CASSVELTAGATGNTIYF. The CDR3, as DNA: TGTGCCAGCAGCGTAGAACTTACGGCAGGCGCTACAGGAAACACCATATATTTT. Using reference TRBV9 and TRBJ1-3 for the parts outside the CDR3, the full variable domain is DSGVTQTPKHLITATGQRVTLRCSPRSGDLSVYWYQQSLDQGLQFLIQYYNGEERAKGNILERFSAQQFPDLHSELNLSSLELGDSALYFCASSVELTAGATGNTIYFGEGSWLTVV.

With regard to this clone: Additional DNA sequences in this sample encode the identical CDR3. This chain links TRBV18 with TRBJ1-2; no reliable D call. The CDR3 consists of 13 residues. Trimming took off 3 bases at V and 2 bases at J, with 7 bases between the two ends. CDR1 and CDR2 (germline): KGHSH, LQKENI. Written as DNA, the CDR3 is TGTGCCAGCTCACCTGGACGGAACTATGGCTACACCTTC. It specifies CASSPGRNYGYTF.

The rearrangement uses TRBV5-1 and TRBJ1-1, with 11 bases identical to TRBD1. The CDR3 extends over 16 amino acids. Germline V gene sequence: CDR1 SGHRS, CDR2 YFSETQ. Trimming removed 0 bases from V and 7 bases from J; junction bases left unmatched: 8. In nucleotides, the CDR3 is TGCGCCAGCAGCTTGGGGACAGGGGGCGTGAAGGGTGAAGCTTTCTTT. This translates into CASSLGTGGVKGEAFF. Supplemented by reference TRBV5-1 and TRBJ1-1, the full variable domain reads KAGVTQTPRYLIKTRGQQVTLSCSPISGHRSVSWYQQTPGQGLQFLFEYFSETQRNKGNFPGRFSGRQFSNSRSEMNVSTLELGDSALYLCASSLGTGGVKGEAFFGQGTRLTVV.

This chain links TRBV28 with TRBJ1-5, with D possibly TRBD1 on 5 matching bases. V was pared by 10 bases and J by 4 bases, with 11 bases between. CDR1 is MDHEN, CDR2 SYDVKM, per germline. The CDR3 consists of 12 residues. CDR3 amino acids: CAIRQLNQPQHF. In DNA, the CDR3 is TGTGCCATCAGACAGTTAAATCAGCCCCAGCATTTT. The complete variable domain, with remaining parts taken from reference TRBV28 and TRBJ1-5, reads DVKVTQSSRYLVKRTGEKVFLECVQDMDHENMFWYRQDPGLGLRLIYFSYDVKMKEKGDIPEGYSVSREKKERFSLILESASTNQTSMYLCAIRQLNQPQHFGDGTRLSIL.

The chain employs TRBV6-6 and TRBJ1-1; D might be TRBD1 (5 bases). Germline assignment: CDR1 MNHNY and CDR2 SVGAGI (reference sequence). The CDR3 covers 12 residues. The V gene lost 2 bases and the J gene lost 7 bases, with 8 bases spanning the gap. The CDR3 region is CASSYVTGEAFF. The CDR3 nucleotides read TGTGCCAGCAGTTACGTCACAGGTGAAGCTTTCTTT.

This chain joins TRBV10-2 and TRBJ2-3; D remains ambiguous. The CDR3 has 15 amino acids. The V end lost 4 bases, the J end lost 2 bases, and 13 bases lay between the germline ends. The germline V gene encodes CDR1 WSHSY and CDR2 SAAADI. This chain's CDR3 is CASSVFGKNTDTQYF. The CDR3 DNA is TGCGCCAGCAGTGTATTTGGTAAGAACACAGATACGCAGTATTTT.

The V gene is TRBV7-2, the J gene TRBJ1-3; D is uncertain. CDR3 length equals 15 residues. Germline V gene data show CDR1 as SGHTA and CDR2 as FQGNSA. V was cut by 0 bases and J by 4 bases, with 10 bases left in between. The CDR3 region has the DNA TGTGCCAGCAGCTTAGCATCCACGGGGGGAAACACCATATATTTT. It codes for CASSLASTGGNTIYF.

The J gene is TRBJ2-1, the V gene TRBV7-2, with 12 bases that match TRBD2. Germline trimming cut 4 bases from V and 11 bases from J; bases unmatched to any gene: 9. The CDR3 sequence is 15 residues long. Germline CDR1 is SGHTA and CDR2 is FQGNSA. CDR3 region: CASSSTSGGSPKQFF. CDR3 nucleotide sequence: TGTGCCAGCAGCTCCACTAGCGGGGGGTCCCCCAAGCAGTTCTTC.

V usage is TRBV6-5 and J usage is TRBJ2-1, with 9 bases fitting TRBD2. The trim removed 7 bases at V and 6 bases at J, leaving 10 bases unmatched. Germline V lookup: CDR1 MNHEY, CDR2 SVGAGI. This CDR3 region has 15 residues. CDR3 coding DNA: TGTGCCAGCACCCTGATGGCGGGGGGGCTCAATGAGCAGTTCTTC. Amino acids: CASTLMAGGLNEQFF.

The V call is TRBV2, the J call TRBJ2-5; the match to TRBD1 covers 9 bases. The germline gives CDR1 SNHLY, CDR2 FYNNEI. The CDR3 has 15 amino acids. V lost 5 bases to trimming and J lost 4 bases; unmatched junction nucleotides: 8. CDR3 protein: CASSLQGAVGETQYF. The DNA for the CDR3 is TGTGCCAGCAGTCTACAGGGGGCAGTTGGAGAGACCCAGTACTTC.

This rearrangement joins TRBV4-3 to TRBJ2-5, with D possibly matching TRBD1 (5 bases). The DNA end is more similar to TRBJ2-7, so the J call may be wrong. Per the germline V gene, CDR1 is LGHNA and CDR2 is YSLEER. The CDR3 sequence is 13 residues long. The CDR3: CASSQEAGYEQYF. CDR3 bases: TGCGCCAGCAGCCAAGAAGCAGGGTACGAGCAGTACTTC.

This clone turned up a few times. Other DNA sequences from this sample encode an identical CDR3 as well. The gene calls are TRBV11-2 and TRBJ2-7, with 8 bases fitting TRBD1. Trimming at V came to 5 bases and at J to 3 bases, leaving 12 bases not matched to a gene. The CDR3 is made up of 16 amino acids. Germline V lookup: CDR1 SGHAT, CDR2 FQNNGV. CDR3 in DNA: TGTGCCAGCAGCCCAGGTACAGGGGGTAACCGCTACGAGCAGTACTTC. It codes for CASSPGTGGNRYEQYF.

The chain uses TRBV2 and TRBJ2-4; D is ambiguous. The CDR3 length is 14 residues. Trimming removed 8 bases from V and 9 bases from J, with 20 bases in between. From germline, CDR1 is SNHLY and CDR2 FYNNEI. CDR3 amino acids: CASGSVGPTGIQYF. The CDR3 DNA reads TGTGCCAGCGGGTCAGTAGGTCCAACGGGCATTCAGTACTTC.

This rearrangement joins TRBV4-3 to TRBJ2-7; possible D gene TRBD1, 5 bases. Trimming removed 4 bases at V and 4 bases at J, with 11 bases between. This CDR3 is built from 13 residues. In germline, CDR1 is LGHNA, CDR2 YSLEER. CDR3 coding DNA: TGCGCCAGCAGCCTAGGACACTCTTACGAGCAGTACTTC. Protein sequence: CASSLGHSYEQYF.

The CDR3 spells CASSPRGQGNSPLHF. In DNA, the CDR3 is TGTGCCAGCAGTCCCCGGGGACAGGGGAATTCACCCCTCCACTTT. The chain couples TRBV28 to TRBJ1-6, with 10 bases that match TRBD1. Germline V CDR1 and CDR2: MDHEN, SYDVKM. CDR3 size: 15 residues. J gave up 7 bases and V 5 bases, and 5 bases lay outside the gene matches.

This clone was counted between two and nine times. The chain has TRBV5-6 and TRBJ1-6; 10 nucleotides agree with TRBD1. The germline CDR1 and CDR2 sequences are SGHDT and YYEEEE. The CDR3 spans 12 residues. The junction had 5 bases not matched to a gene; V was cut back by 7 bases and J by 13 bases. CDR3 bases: TGTGCCAGCGAGGGACAGGGGTCGCCCCTCCACTTT. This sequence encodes CASEGQGSPLHF.

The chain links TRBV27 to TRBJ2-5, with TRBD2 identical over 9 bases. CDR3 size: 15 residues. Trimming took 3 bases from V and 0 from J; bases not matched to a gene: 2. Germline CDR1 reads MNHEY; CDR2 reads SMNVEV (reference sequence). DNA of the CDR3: TGTGCCAGCAGTTTCAAGCGGGGGGACCAAGAGACCCAGTACTTC. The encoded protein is CASSFKRGDQETQYF.

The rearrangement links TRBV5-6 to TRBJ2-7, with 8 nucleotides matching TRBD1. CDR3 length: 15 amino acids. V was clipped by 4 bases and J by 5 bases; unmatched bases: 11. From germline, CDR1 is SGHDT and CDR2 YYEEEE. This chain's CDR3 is CASSDGTGLSHEQYF. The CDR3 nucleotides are TGTGCCAGCAGCGACGGGACAGGCTTGAGCCACGAGCAGTACTTC.

The CDR3, as DNA: TGTGCCTGGAGTGTAGGGGGGGACTCCTACGAGCAGTACTTC. Amino acid sequence: CAWSVGGDSYEQYF. This chain connects TRBV30 to TRBJ2-7, with D perhaps TRBD2 (7 bases). The germline V and J ends were trimmed by 0 bases and 0 bases, with 9 bases remaining between them. Germline lookup yields CDR1 GTSNPN and CDR2 SVGIG (reference sequence). The CDR3 has 14 residues.

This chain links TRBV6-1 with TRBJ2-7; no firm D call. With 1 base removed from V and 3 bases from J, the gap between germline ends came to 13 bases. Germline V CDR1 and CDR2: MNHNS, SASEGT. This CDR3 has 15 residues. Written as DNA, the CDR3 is TGTGCCAGCAGTGAAGAACGTCAACAATTCTACGAGCAGTACTTC. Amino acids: CASSEERQQFYEQYF.

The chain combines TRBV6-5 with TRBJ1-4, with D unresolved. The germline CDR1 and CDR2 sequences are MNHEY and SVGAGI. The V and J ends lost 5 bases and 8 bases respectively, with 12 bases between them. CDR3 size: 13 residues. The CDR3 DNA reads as TGTGCCAGCAGTGAGAGGGTGGAAGAAAAACTGTTTTTT. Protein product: CASSERVEEKLFF.

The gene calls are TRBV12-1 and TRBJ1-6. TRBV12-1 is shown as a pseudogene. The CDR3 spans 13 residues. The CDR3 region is CASGEGGASPLHF. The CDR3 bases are TGTGCCAGCGGGGAAGGGGGGGCTTCACCCCTCCACTTT.

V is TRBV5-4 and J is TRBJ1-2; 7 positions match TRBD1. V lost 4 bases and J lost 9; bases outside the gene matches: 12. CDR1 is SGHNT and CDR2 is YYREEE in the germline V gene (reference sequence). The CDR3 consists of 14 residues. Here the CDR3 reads CASSVTPRGGSYTF. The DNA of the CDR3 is TGTGCCAGCAGCGTCACCCCCAGGGGGGGAAGCTACACCTTC.

The CDR3 sequence is CASSRDGEQFF. CDR3 coding DNA: TGCGCCAGCAGCCGGGATGGGGAGCAGTTCTTC. The gene calls are TRBV5-1 and TRBJ2-1, with a possible D match to TRBD2 (5 bases). Germline values: CDR1 SGHRS, CDR2 YFSETQ. The V and J ends lost 4 bases and 10 bases respectively, with 9 bases between them. The CDR3 runs 11 residues.

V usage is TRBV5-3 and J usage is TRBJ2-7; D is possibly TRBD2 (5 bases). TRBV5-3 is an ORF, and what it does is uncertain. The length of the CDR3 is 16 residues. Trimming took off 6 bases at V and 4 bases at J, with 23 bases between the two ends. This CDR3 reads CARKEDEESTGYEQYF. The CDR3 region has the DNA TGTGCCAGAAAAGAGGATGAGGAAAGCACGGGATACGAGCAGTACTTC.

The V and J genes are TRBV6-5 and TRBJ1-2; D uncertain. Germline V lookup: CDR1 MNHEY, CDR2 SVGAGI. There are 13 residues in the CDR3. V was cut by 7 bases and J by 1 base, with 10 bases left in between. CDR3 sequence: CASTNGNNYGYTF. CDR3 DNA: TGTGCCAGCACCAACGGGAATAACTATGGCTACACCTTC.